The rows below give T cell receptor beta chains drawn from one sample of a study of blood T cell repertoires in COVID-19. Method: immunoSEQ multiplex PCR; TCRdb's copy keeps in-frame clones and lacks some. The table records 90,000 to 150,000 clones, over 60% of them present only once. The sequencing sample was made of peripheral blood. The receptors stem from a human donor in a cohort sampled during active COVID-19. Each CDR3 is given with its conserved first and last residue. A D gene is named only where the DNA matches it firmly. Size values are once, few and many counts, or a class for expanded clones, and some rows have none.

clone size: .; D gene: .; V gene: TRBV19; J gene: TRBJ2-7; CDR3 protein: CASSMGRVSYEQYF; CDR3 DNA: TGTGCCAGTAGTATGGGCAGGGTTTCCTACGAGCAGTACTTC
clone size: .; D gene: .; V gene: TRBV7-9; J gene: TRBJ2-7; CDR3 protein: CASSGASEYSSSYEQYF; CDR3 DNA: TGTGCCAGCAGCGGGGCCTCAGAGTACTCGAGCTCCTACGAGCAGTACTTC
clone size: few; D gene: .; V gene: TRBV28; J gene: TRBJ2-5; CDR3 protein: CASRTTSLRETQYF; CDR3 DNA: TGTGCCAGCAGGACGACTAGTTTGCGAGAGACCCAGTACTTC
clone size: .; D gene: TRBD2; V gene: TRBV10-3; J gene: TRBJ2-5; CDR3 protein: CAISEEAGEETQYF; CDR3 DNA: TGTGCCATCAGTGAGGAAGCGGGAGAAGAGACCCAGTACTTC
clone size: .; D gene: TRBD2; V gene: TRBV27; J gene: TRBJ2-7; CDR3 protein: CASSLRAPAGASYEQYF; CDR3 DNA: TGTGCCAGCAGTTTAAGGGCCCCAGCGGGGGCTTCCTACGAGCAGTACTTC
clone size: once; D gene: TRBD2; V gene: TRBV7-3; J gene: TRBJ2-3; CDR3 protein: CASSLIGGGPRSTDTQYF; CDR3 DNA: TGTGCCAGCAGCTTAATTGGCGGGGGGCCTAGGAGCACAGATACGCAGTATTTT
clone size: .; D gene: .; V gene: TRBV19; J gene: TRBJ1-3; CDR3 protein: CASSIGGVGNTIYF; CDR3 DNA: TGTGCCAGTAGTATTGGGGGCGTTGGAAACACCATATATTTT
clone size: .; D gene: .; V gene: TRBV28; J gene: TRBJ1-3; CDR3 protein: CASSPDTRNTIYF; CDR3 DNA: TGTGCCAGCAGTCCCGACACGAGAAACACCATATATTTT
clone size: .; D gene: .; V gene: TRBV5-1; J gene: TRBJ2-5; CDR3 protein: CASSPGLTEETQYF; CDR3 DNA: TGCGCCAGCAGCCCGGGACTGACTGAAGAGACCCAGTACTTC
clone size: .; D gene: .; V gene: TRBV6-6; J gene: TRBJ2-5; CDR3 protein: CASSYQTSSGAQYF; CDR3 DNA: TGTGCCAGCAGTTACCAAACTAGCTCCGGGGCCCAGTACTTC
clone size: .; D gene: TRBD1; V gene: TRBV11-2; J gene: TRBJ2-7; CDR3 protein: CASSSGQASYEQYF; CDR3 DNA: TGTGCCAGCAGCTCGGGACAGGCGAGCTACGAGCAGTACTTC
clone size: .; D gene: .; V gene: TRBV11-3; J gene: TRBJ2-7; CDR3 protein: CASSLDSGVYEQYF; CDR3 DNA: TGTGCCAGCAGCTTAGACAGCGGAGTCTACGAGCAGTACTTC
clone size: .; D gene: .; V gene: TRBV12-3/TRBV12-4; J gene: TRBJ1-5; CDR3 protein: CASSFRDNQPQHF; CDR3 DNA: TGTGCCAGCAGTTTCCGGGACAATCAGCCCCAGCATTTT